The 20 T cell receptor beta chains below all came from one sample that was sequenced in a study of blood T cell repertoires in COVID-19. The assay was immunoSEQ multiplex PCR, and TCRdb's table has in-frame clones only and misses some. Of around 250,000 clones listed, under 90% were seen once; the top ten hold approximately 4.5%. The sequenced sample consisted of PBMCs or T cells enriched from blood (not recorded which). Every receptor here comes from a man under 40 with acute COVID-19.

The chain couples TRBV27 to TRBJ2-7; 10 bases are shared with TRBD2. The trim removed 5 bases at V and 2 bases at J, leaving 6 bases unmatched. CDR3 length: 15 residues. Germline-derived CDR1 and CDR2 are MNHEY and SMNVEV (reference sequence). The CDR3 nucleotides are TGTGCCAGCAGTCCTCTAGCGGGGGAGACCTACGAGCAGTACGTC. Translated: CASSPLAGETYEQYV.

To note about this clone: Its ends do not fully match the called genes, so a read error is possible. The chain uses TRBV3-1 (or the pseudogene TRBV3-2) and TRBJ2-2; perhaps TRBD2 as D (6 bases). There are 17 residues in the CDR3. Germline CDR1 reads LGHDT; CDR2 reads YNNKEL (reference sequence). The CDR3 region has the DNA TGTGCCAGCAACCAAGGGGCTAGCGCCACGAACACCGGGGAGCTGTTTTTT. Translating gives CASNQGASATNTGELFF.

The sample holds one count of this clone. V usage is TRBV7-8 and J usage is TRBJ2-1; 13 positions agree with TRBD2. V gave up 4 bases and J gave up 6 bases; unmatched junction bases: 9. From germline, CDR1 is SGHVS and CDR2 FQNEAQ. The CDR3 has 17 residues. CDR3 amino acids: CASSSLLAGGRGNEQFF. In nucleotides, the CDR3 is TGTGCCAGCAGCTCCCTACTAGCGGGGGGGCGTGGCAATGAGCAGTTCTTC. Full variable domain (rest looked up from reference TRBV7-8 and TRBJ2-1): GAGVSQSPRYKVAKRGQDVALRCDPISGHVSLFWYQQALGQGPEFLTYFQNEAQLDKSGLPSDRFFAERPEGSVSTLKIQRTQQEDSAVYLCASSSLLAGGRGNEQFFGPGTRLTVL.

Remarks on this clone: Other nucleotide sequences from this sample produce the same CDR3. The V gene is TRBV9, the J gene TRBJ2-1; 13 nucleotides match TRBD2. Germline V CDR1 and CDR2: SGDLS, YYNGEE. This CDR3 is 16 amino acids long. With V trimmed by 2 bases and J by 2 bases, 1 base remained unmatched. CDR3 DNA: TGTGCCAGCAGCGTCGGGACTAGCGGGACCTACAATGAGCAGTTCTTC. Protein: CASSVGTSGTYNEQFF.

The CDR3 DNA sequence: TGTGCCAGCAGCCAAGACCCGACAGGCGTGAACACTGAAGCTTTCTTT. As protein: CASSQDPTGVNTEAFF. The chain couples TRBV3-1 (or the pseudogene TRBV3-2) to TRBJ1-1, with TRBD1 as a possible D gene (6 bases). CDR1 is LGHDT, CDR2 YNNKEL, per germline (reference sequence). Trimming removed 0 bases from V and 0 bases from J, with 11 bases in between. CDR3 length: 16 amino acids.

V usage is TRBV3-1 (or the pseudogene TRBV3-2) and J usage is TRBJ1-2; D not resolved. The V gene's germline CDR1 is LGHDT and CDR2 YNNKEL (reference sequence). The germline V and J ends were trimmed by 0 bases and 4 bases, with 9 bases remaining between them. The CDR3 length is 14 residues. The CDR3 nucleotides are TGTGCCAGCAGCCAAGAGCAGGAATCCTATGGCTACACCTTC. It translates to CASSQEQESYGYTF.

This chain connects TRBV5-1 to TRBJ2-2; D perhaps matches TRBD2 (6 bases). Trimming left V 6 bases short and J 6 bases short, with 18 bases between. Per germline, CDR1 SGHRS and CDR2 YFSETQ. The CDR3 has 15 amino acids. CDR3 in DNA: TGCGCCAGCACGGCGCGCTGGAGGGGCGCCGGGGAGCTGTTTTTT. As protein: CASTARWRGAGELFF.

Details on this clone: An end of the junction differs from the germline gene, which may be a read error. V gene TRBV5-1 combines with J gene TRBJ2-1; 12 bases map to TRBD2. This CDR3 has 15 residues. The V gene's germline CDR1 is SGHRS and CDR2 YFSETQ. This chain's CDR3 is CASRRTSGKSNEQFF. Here the CDR3 DNA reads TGTGCCAGCAGGCGGACTAGCGGGAAGTCTAATGAGCAGTTCTTC.

V usage is TRBV9 and J usage is TRBJ1-4; 7 positions match TRBD1. V dropped 4 bases and J dropped 5; count of bases not matched to a gene: 8. The germline V gene has CDR1 SGDLS and CDR2 YYNGEE. The CDR3 extends over 15 amino acids. CDR3 DNA: TGTGCCAGCAGCCCACGGGACAGCACAAATGAAAAACTGTTTTTT. The encoded protein is CASSPRDSTNEKLFF.

The chain is built from TRBV28 and TRBJ1-4; TRBD1 aligns across 7 bases. This CDR3 is built from 14 residues. With 5 bases clipped from V and 3 bases from J, the junction kept 3 bases outside the gene matches. In germline, CDR1 is MDHEN, CDR2 SYDVKM. As DNA, the CDR3 is TGTGCCAGCAGTCGACAGGGCTCTAATGAAAAACTGTTTTTT. The encoded protein is CASSRQGSNEKLFF.

The chain has TRBV11-2 and TRBJ2-7; 13 bases map to TRBD2. This CDR3 contains 17 residues. Germline CDR1 SGHAT, CDR2 FQNNGV. J was trimmed by 7 bases and V by 4 bases; bases with no gene match: 13. The CDR3: CASSSGLAGTTGGEQYV. Here the CDR3 DNA reads TGTGCCAGCAGCTCGGGACTAGCGGGAACCACAGGGGGAGAGCAGTACGTC.

This chain links TRBV3-1 (or the pseudogene TRBV3-2) with TRBJ1-3; possible D gene TRBD1, 5 bases. The CDR3 has 17 amino acids. Per germline, CDR1 LGHDT and CDR2 YNNKEL (reference sequence). V gave up 4 bases and J gave up 0 bases, with 16 bases separating them. The CDR3 sequence is CASSRGRTILSGNTIYF. CDR3 DNA sequence: TGTGCCAGCAGCCGGGGCAGGACCATTCTCTCTGGAAACACCATATATTTT.

The rearrangement links TRBV18 to TRBJ1-1, with 7 bases aligning to TRBD1. The CDR3 spans 15 residues. Germline lookup yields CDR1 KGHSH and CDR2 LQKENI. J was trimmed by 1 base and V by 2 bases; bases with no gene match: 4. The CDR3 protein is CASSPNRGTNTEAFF. CDR3 nucleotide sequence: TGTGCCAGCTCACCAAACAGGGGAACGAACACTGAAGCTTTCTTT.

A single count supports this clone. The chain combines TRBV5-6 with TRBJ1-1; D is perhaps TRBD1 (5 bases). The ends were cut back, 0 bases at V and 9 bases at J, with 9 bases in the middle. Germline V CDR1 and CDR2: SGHDT, YYEEEE. The CDR3 consists of 12 residues. Here the CDR3 reads CASSLGDYQAFF. CDR3 nucleotides: TGTGCCAGCAGCTTGGGGGACTATCAAGCTTTCTTT.

The chain is built from TRBV2 and TRBJ2-1; 8 bases are a match to TRBD1. Germline CDR1 reads SNHLY; CDR2 reads FYNNEI. This CDR3 region has 15 residues. V shed 6 bases and J 6 bases; nucleotides not matched to a gene: 10. This CDR3 reads CASRKDRVEVNEQFF. The CDR3 nucleotides are TGTGCCAGCAGAAAGGACAGGGTGGAGGTCAATGAGCAGTTCTTC.

This clone was found a few times. The chain is built from TRBV19 and TRBJ1-1; D not certain. Deletions cut 8 bases from V and 1 base from J, with 8 bases between. This CDR3 region has 12 residues. CDR1 is LNHDA, CDR2 SQIVND, per germline (reference sequence). The CDR3 here is CASDSGNTEAFF. The CDR3 DNA sequence: TGTGCCAGTGATTCGGGGAACACTGAAGCTTTCTTT. The whole variable domain, remainder taken from reference TRBV19 and TRBJ1-1, is DGGITQSPKYLFRKEGQNVTLSCEQNLNHDAMYWYRQDPGQGLRLIYYSQIVNDFQKGDIAEGYSVSREKKESFPLTVTSAQKNPTAFYLCASDSGNTEAFFGQGTRLTVV.

The chain joins TRBV21-1 to TRBJ2-7; TRBD2 reflects the table's D call only, with no check against the DNA. TRBV21-1 is listed as a pseudogene. The CDR3 sequence is 16 residues long. CDR3 bases: TGTGCCAGCAGCAAAAAACTCCTACTACCCGTCGTCGAGCAGTACGTC. Translated, it gives CASSKKLLLPVVEQYV.

The chain couples TRBV19 to TRBJ1-5, with 8 bases identical to TRBD1. Germline assignment: CDR1 LNHDA and CDR2 SQIVND (reference sequence). Unmatched junction bases numbered 12, after V lost 5 bases and J lost 6 bases. The CDR3 is made up of 16 amino acids. In DNA, the CDR3 is TGTGCCAGTAGTTCCCCTGGACAGGGCAACATTCAGCCCCAGCATTTT. Translating gives CASSSPGQGNIQPQHF.

V gene TRBV28 combines with J gene TRBJ1-2, with 7 nucleotides matching TRBD1. V lost 6 bases, J lost 8 bases, and 12 bases stayed unmatched. This CDR3 spans 14 amino acids. Germline loops: CDR1 MDHEN, CDR2 SYDVKM. CDR3 in DNA: TGTGCCAGCAGAAGGTCCAGGGGGGTTAAAGGCTACACCTTC. It yields the protein CASRRSRGVKGYTF.

The chain combines TRBV24-1 with TRBJ2-7; D remains unclear. The CDR3 is 18 amino acids. The germline V gene encodes CDR1 KGHDR and CDR2 SFDVKD. V gave up 5 bases and J gave up 4 bases, with 26 bases separating them. The CDR3 is CATSVHSGDPFTCYEQYV. Written as DNA, the CDR3 is TGTGCCACCAGTGTTCACTCGGGTGATCCCTTTACCTGTTACGAGCAGTACGTC.